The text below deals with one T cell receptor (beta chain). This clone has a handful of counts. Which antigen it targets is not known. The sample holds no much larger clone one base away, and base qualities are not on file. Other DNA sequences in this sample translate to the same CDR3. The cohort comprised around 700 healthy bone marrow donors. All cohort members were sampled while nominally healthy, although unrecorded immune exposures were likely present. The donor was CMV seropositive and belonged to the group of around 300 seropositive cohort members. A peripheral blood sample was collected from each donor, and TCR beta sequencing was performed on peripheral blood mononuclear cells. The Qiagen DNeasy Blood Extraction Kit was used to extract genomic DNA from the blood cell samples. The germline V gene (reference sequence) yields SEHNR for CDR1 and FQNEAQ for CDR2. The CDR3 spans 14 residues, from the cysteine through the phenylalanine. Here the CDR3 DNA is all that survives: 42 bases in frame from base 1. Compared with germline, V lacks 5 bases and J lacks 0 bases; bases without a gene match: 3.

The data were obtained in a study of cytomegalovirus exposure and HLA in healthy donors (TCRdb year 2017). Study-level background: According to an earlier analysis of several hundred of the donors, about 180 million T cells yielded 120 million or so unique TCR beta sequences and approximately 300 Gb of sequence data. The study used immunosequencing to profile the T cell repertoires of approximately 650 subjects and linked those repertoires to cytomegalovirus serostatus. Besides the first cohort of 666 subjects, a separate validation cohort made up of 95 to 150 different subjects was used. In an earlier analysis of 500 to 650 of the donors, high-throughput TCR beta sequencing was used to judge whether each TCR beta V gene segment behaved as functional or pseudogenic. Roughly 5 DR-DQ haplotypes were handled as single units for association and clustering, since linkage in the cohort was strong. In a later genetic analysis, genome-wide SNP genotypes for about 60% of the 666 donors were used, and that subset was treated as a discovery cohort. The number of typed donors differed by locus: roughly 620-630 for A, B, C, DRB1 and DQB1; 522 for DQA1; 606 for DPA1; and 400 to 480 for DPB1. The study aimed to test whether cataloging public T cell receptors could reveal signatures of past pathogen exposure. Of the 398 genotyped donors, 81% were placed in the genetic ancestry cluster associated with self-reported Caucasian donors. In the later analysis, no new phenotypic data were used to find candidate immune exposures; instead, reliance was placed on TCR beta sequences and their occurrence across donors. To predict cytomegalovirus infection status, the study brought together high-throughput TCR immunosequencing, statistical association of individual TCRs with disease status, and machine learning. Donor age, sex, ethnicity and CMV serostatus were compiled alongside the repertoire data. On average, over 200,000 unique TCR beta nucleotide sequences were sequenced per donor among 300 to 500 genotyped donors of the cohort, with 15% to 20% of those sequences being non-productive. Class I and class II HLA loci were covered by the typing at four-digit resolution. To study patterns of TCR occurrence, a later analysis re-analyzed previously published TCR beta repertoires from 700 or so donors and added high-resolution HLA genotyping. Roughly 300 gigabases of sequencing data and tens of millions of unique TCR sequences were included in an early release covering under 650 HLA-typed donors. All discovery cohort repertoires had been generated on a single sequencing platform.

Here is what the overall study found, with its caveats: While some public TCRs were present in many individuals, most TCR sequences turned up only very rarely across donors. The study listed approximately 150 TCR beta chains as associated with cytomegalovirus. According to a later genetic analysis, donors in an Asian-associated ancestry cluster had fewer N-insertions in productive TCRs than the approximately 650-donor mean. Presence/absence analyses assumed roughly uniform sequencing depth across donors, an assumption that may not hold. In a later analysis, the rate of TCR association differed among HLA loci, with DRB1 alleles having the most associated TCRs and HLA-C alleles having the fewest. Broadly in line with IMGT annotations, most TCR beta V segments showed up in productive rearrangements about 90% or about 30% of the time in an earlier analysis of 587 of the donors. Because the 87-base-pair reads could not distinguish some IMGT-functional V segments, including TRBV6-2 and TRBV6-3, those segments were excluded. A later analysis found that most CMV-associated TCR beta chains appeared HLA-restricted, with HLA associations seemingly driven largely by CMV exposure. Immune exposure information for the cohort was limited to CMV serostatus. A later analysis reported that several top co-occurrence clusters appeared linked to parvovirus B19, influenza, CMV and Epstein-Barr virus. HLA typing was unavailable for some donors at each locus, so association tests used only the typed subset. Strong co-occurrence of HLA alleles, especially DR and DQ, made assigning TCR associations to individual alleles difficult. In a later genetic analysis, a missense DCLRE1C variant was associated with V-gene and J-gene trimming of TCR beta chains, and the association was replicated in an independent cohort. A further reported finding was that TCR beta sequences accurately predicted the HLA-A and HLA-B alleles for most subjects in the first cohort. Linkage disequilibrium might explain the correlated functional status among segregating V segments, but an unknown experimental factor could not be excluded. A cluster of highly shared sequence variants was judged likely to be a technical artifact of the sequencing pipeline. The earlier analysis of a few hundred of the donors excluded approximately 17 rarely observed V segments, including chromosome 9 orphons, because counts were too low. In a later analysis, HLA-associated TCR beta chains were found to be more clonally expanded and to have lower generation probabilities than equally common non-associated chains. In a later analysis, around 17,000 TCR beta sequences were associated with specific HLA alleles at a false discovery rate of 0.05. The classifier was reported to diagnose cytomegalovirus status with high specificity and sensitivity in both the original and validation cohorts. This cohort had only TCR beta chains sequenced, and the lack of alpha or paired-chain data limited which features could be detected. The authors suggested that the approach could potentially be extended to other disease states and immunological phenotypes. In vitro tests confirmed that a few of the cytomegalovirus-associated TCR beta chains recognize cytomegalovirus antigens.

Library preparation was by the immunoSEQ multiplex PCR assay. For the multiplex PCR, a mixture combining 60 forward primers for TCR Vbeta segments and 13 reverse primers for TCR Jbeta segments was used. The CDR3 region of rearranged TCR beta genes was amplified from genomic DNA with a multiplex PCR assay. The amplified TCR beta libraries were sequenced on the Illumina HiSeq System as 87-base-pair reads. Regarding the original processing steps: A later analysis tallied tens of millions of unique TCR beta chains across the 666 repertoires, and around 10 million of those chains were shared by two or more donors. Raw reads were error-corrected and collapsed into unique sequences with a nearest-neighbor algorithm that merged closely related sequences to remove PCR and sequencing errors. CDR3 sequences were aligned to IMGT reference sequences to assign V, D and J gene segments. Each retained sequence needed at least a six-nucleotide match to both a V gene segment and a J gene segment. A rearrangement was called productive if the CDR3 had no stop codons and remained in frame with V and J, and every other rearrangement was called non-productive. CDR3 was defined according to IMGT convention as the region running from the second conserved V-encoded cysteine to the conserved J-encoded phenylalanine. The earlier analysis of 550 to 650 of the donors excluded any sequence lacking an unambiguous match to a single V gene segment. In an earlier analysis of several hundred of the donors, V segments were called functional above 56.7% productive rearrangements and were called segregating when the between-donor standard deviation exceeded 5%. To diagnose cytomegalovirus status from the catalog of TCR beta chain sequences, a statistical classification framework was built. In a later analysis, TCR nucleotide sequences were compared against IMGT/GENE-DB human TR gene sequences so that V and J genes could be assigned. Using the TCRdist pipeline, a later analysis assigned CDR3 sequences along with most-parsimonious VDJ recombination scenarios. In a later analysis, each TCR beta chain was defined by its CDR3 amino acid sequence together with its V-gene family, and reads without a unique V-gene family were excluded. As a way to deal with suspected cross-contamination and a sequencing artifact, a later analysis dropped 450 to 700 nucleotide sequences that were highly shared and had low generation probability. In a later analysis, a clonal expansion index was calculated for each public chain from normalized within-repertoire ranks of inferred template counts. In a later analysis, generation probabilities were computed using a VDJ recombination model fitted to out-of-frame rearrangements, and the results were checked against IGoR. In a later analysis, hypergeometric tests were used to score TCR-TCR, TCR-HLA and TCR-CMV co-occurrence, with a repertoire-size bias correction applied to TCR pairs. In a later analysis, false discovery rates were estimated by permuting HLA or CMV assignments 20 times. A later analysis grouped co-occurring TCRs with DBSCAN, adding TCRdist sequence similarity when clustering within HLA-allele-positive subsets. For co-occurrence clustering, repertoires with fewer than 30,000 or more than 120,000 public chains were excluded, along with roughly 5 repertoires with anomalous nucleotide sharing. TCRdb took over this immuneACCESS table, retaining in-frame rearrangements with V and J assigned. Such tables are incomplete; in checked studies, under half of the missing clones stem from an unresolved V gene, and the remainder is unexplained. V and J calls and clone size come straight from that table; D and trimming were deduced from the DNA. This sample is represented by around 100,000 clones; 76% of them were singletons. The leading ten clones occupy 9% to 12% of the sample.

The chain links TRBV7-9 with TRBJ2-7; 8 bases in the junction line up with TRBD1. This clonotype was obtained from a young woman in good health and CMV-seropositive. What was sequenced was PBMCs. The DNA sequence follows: TGTGCCAGCAGCCCCGGGACAGGCTCCTACGAGCAGTACTTC. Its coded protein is CASSPGTGSYEQYF.